This T cell receptor beta chain was recorded in a study of tumor and adjacent non-tumor tissue in lung cancer. Three rounds of nested PCR, following a modified ARM-PCR protocol, produced the TCRbeta library. TCRdb itself ran the multiplex PCR reads through MiXCR, one entry per CDR3 protein. This repertoire shows 81,000 or so distinct CDR3 sequences, around 75% found once; its top ten account for roughly 15%. No cell sorting was done before RNA was extracted from the tissue. Donors were chemotherapy-naive, newly diagnosed lung cancer surgical patients in China, August–late 2014. The CDR3 region is 15 residues in length, termini included. Germline V CDR1 and CDR2: SGHAT, FQNNGV. Regarding this clonotype: Since no conserved phenylalanine or tryptophan closes the CDR3, a read error is the likely cause. Because the CDR3's place on the DNA is in doubt, the DNA is left out and the CDR3 is given as listed by TCRdb.

This TCR derives from a woman aged 50 to 60 with non-small cell lung cancer. The J gene is TRBJ2-1, the V gene TRBV11-2; the table's D call TRBD2 went unverified against the DNA. Sequenced: lung tumor tissue. The CDR3 loop reads CASSLILAGIDEQLS.